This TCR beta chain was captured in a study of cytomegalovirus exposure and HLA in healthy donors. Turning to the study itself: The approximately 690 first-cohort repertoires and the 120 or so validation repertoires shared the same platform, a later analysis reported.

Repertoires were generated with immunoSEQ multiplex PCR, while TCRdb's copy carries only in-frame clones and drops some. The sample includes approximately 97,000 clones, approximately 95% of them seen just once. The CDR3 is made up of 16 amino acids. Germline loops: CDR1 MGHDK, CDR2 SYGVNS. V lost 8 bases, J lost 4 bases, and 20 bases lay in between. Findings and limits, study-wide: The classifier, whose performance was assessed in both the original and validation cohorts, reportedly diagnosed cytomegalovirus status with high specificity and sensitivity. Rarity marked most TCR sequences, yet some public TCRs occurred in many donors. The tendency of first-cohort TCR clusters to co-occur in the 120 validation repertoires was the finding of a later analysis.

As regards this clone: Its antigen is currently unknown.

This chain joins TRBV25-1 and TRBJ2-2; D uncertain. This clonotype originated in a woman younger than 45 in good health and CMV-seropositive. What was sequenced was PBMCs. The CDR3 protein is CASRPSLGVGTGELFF. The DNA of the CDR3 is TGTGCCAGCCGACCATCTCTAGGAGTCGGCACCGGGGAGCTGTTTTTT.